A selection of T cell receptor beta chains follows, all from one sample in a study of blood T cell repertoires in COVID-19. Libraries were prepared by immunoSEQ multiplex PCR; TCRdb keeps only in-frame clonotypes and omits some of them. This table has under 150,000 clones, around three quarters appearing once. Sequencing used peripheral blood. These receptors all stem from a human donor in a cohort sampled during active COVID-19. The CDR3 runs from the conserved cysteine through the conserved F or W. Fields, in order: V gene, CDR3 protein.

>TRBV6-5
CASRQTNYGYTF
>TRBV15
CATSRDRGQNTEAFF
>TRBV11-2
CASSSSKGGVGKTQYF
>TRBV19
CASSPSSGTGAIEQYF
>TRBV6-5
CASSNPGQGSEKLFF
>TRBV27
CASSFSRGFGAFF
>TRBV5-4
CASSPDRGIHNSPLHF
>TRBV19
CASSLSSRDTQYF
>TRBV6-5
CATLADTIYF
>TRBV12-3/TRBV12-4
CASSLGDRAIF
>TRBV10-3
CAISWTSGGFYEQYF
>TRBV5-1
CASSLDFRQGGNEQYF
>TRBV4-1
CASSQEAWGYTF
>TRBV7-9
CASSPWPRGADEKLFF
>TRBV5-1
CASSFSGGARDTQYF
>TRBV2
CASRSAGRGGDGYTF
>TRBV18
CASSPGQYTYGYTF
>TRBV6-6
CASSYSGRTTQETQYF
>TRBV6-6
CASSPIAISSGRQHF
>TRBV19
CASSIESGWTEAFF
>TRBV5-1
CASSLFFQGPNTGELFF
>TRBV5-4
CASSFVRDTGELFF
>TRBV27
CASSARLAGGGDEQFF
>TRBV2
CASSAQTSNQPQHF
>TRBV3-1/TRBV3-2
CASSQQVNQPQHF
>TRBV3-1/TRBV3-2
CASSQDLLAGVSYEQYF
>TRBV5-8
CASSSLPAYGYTF
>TRBV15
CATSRDVGGTGSYGYTF
>TRBV18
CASSPPGTLGANVLTF